This TCR beta chain originates from a study of cytomegalovirus exposure and HLA in healthy donors. The germline gives CDR1 KGHSH, CDR2 LQKENI. This CDR3 spans 16 amino acids. Trimming stripped 1 base from V and 0 bases from J, with 13 bases between. This table comes from immunoSEQ multiplex PCR, and its TCRdb copy is limited to in-frame clones, with some not included. The sample includes hundreds of thousands of clones, roughly 83% seen only once; the top ten take 4.5% to 6%. The V and J genes are TRBV18 and TRBJ2-7; D may correspond to TRBD1 or TRBD2 (5 bases each). The sequencing sample was made of PBMCs. The source of this sequence is a woman aged 18-29 years in good health and CMV-seronegative. CDR3 DNA: TGTGCCAGCTCACCACAGAGGGACCGGATCTCCTACGAGCAGTACTTC. It encodes CASSPQRDRISYEQYF.